These 8 T cell receptor beta chains came from one sample sequenced in a study of cytomegalovirus exposure and HLA in healthy donors. PCR primers comprised 60 Vbeta and 13 Jbeta primers. The table came from immunoSEQ multiplex PCR; TCRdb's copy has only in-frame clones and leaves some out. Its clone listing holds 200,000 or so clones. The sample comprised PBMCs. These receptors all stem from a boy between 10 and 17 years old in good health and CMV-seronegative.

The chain is built from TRBV5-1 and TRBJ1-6, with unresolved D. The CDR3 totals 15 residues. CDR1 and CDR2 (germline): SGHRS, YFSETQ. Trimming left V 0 bases short and J 7 bases short, with 11 bases between. CDR3: CASSLDTGGNSPLHF. CDR3 sequence (DNA): TGCGCCAGCAGCTTGGACACCGGAGGGAATTCACCCCTCCACTTT.

This chain uses TRBV19 with TRBJ2-1; possibly TRBD1 for D (6 bases). Trimming took off 9 bases at V and 7 bases at J, with 19 bases between the two ends. This CDR3 is built from 14 residues. Germline V gene sequence: CDR1 LNHDA, CDR2 SQIVND (reference sequence). The CDR3 region is CASGLLDRRNEQFF. The CDR3 DNA follows: TGTGCCAGCGGATTGCTCGACAGGAGGAATGAGCAGTTCTTC. The full variable domain, completed using reference TRBV19 and TRBJ2-1, is DGGITQSPKYLFRKEGQNVTLSCEQNLNHDAMYWYRQDPGQGLRLIYYSQIVNDFQKGDIAEGYSVSREKKESFPLTVTSAQKNPTAFYLCASGLLDRRNEQFFGPGTRLTVL.

The V gene is TRBV7-9, the J gene TRBJ2-7; 10 bases are a match to TRBD1. Germline values: CDR1 SEHNR, CDR2 FQNEAQ (reference sequence). Trimming took 3 bases from V and 3 from J; bases not matched to a gene: 2. This CDR3 comprises 14 residues. The CDR3 loop reads CASSFRDRGYEQYF. The CDR3 DNA reads TGTGCCAGCAGCTTTCGGGACAGGGGCTACGAGCAGTACTTC. The whole variable domain, remainder taken from reference TRBV7-9 and TRBJ2-7, is DTGVSQNPRHKITKRGQNVTFRCDPISEHNRLYWYRQTLGQGPEFLTYFQNEAQLEKSRLLSDRFSAERPKGSFSTLEIQRTEQGDSAMYLCASSFRDRGYEQYFGPGTRLTVT.

The chain employs TRBV18 and TRBJ2-7, with D perhaps matching TRBD1 (6 bases). V shed 3 bases and J shed 6 bases, with 12 bases lying between them. The CDR3 totals 13 residues. Germline loops: CDR1 KGHSH, CDR2 LQKENI. The CDR3 DNA sequence: TGTGCCAGCTCACCCTCACAGGGAAGCGAGCAGTACTTC. Residues: CASSPSQGSEQYF.

The rearrangement joins TRBV6-6 to TRBJ2-1; unclear D gene. Germline V gene data show CDR1 as MNHNY and CDR2 as SVGAGI (reference sequence). Trimming left V 6 bases short and J 8 bases short, with 11 bases between. There are 12 residues in the CDR3. The CDR3 bases are TGTGCCAGCAGCCCCACATCCGATGAGCAGTTCTTC. Encoded protein: CASSPTSDEQFF.

In nucleotides, the CDR3 is TGCGCCAGCAGCTTGGAGCCAGGGGGGAGAGGGACTGAAGCTTTCTTT. Its protein product is CASSLEPGGRGTEAFF. The rearrangement uses TRBV5-1 and TRBJ1-1; the match to TRBD1 covers 7 bases. The germline gives CDR1 SGHRS, CDR2 YFSETQ. This CDR3 contains 16 residues. J lost 5 bases, V lost 0 bases, and 10 bases had no gene match.

V and J are TRBV28 and TRBJ2-1, with 8 positions matching TRBD2. The germline gives CDR1 MDHEN, CDR2 SYDVKM. Trimming removed 5 bases from V and 8 bases from J; junction bases left unmatched: 17. CDR3 length equals 17 residues. The CDR3 spells CASSTPRVRGARDEQFF. The CDR3 nucleotides read TGTGCCAGCAGTACTCCCCGCGTGCGGGGGGCACGCGATGAGCAGTTCTTC.

J is TRBJ2-7 and V is TRBV2; perhaps TRBD1 as D (6 bases). V lost 5 bases and J 9 bases, leaving 17 bases between the germline ends. The CDR3 has 13 amino acids. Germline-derived CDR1 and CDR2 are SNHLY and FYNNEI. The CDR3 loop reads CASSSLNRERQYF. The CDR3 DNA reads TGTGCCAGCAGTTCTTTGAACAGGGAGAGGCAGTACTTC.